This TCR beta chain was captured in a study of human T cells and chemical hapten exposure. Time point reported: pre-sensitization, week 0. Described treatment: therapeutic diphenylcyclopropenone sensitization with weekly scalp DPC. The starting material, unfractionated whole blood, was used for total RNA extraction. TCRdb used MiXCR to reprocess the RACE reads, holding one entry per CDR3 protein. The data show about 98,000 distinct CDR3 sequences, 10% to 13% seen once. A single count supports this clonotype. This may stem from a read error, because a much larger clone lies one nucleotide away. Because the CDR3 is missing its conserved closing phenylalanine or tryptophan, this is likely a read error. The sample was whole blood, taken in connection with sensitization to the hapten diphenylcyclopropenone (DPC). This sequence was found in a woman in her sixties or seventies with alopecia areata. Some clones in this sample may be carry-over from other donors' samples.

As DNA, the CDR3 is TGCGCCAGCAGCTCACAGGGGGGATCTGGAAACACCATATATTCT. It encodes CASSSQGGSGNTIYS. V is TRBV5-1 and J is TRBJ1-3; 8 bases are a match to TRBD1. The CDR3 extends over 15 amino acids. The V and J ends lost 3 bases and 1 base, in that order; junction bases with no gene match: 3. In germline, CDR1 is SGHRS, CDR2 YFSETQ.